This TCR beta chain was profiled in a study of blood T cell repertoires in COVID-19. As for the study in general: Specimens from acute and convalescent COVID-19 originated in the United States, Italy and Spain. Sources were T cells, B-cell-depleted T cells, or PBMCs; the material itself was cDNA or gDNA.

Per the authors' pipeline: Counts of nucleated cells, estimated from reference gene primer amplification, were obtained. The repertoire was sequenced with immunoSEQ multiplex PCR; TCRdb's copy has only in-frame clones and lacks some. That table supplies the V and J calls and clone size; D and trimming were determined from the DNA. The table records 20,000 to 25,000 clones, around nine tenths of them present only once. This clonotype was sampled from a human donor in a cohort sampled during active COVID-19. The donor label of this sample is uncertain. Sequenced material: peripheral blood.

The CDR3 protein is CASSQFAGPYGYTF. DNA of the CDR3: TGTGCCAGCAGCCAATTCGCAGGTCCCTATGGCTACACCTTC. The rearrangement joins TRBV14 to TRBJ1-2; unclear D gene. The CDR3 runs 14 residues. CDR1 is SGHDN and CDR2 is FVKESK in the germline V gene. Trimming took off 2 bases at V and 4 bases at J, with 11 bases between the two ends. Variable domain in full (rest from reference TRBV14 and TRBJ1-2): EAGVTQFPSHSVIEKGQTVTLRCDPISGHDNLYWYRRVMGKEIKFLLHFVKESKQDESGMPNNRFLAERTGGTYSTLKVQPAELEDSGVYFCASSQFAGPYGYTFGSGTRLTVV.